The 31 T cell receptor beta chains below come from one sample, sequenced in a study of early T cells in non-severe SARS-CoV-2 infection. Each CDR3 protein is one row after TCRdb ran MiXCR on the 5' RACE reads. This table has roughly 30,000 distinct CDR3 sequences, approximately 6% appearing once. Sequencing used whole blood. These receptors all come from an adult who was a healthcare worker with PCR-confirmed SARS-CoV-2 infection or an uninfected control (not recorded which).

This clonotype turned up a few times. The rearrangement links TRBV20-1 to TRBJ2-1; a possible D gene is TRBD2 (6 bases). V lost 2 bases to trimming and J lost 5 bases, with 10 bases between them. CDR3 length equals 13 residues. From germline, CDR1 is DFQATT and CDR2 SNEGSKA (reference sequence). The CDR3 nucleotides read TGCAGTGCTAGAAAGGACTACAACAATGAGCAGTTCTTC. Its translation: CSARKDYNNEQFF.

As for this clonotype: A clone one base away is much larger, so this may be a read error. This rearrangement joins TRBV29-1 to TRBJ2-5, with TRBD2 as a possible D gene (5 bases). Germline V gene lookup returns CDR1 SQVTM and CDR2 ANQGSEA. The CDR3 sequence is 15 residues long. In nucleotides, the CDR3 is TGCAGCGTCGAAGGAGGAGAGGCGATCCAAGAGACCCGGTACTTC. Protein product: CSVEGGEAIQETRYF.

This clonotype appeared a few times. The V call is TRBV10-1, the J call TRBJ2-1, with a tentative D call TRBD1 (5 bases). Trimming cost V 6 bases and J 16 bases, with 22 bases left between them. Germline CDR1 is WNHNN and CDR2 is SYGVQD (reference sequence). This CDR3 region has 13 residues. CDR3 nucleotides: TGCGCCAGCAGACCAACTATAACAGGAGTCGTTTTCTTC. As protein: CASRPTITGVVFF.

The chain carries TRBV12-3 or TRBV12-4 and TRBJ2-1; 8 nucleotides line up with TRBD1. This CDR3 is 13 amino acids long. V dropped 5 bases and J dropped 6; count of bases not matched to a gene: 3. The CDR3 loop reads CASSPGQVNEQFF. Here the CDR3 DNA reads TGTGCCAGCAGTCCGGGACAGGTCAATGAGCAGTTCTTC.

This clonotype has ten or more counts. CDR3 sequence: CASSLVQGGSYEQYF. CDR3 bases: TGTGCCAGCAGCTTAGTTCAAGGCGGATCCTACGAGCAGTACTTC. V usage is TRBV7-2 and J usage is TRBJ2-7; no clear D. The length of the CDR3 is 15 residues. V gave up 1 base and J gave up 1 base, with 11 bases separating them. Germline V gene data show CDR1 as SGHTA and CDR2 as FQGNSA.

This clonotype was seen repeatedly, ten times or more. This chain joins TRBV5-6 and TRBJ1-1; D may be TRBD1 (5 bases). CDR1 is SGHDT, CDR2 YYEEEE, per germline. V lost 3 bases to trimming and J lost 4 bases, with 10 bases between them. The CDR3 length is 13 residues. The CDR3 here is CASSSREGTEAFF. In nucleotides, the CDR3 is TGTGCCAGCAGCTCCAGGGAGGGCACTGAAGCTTTCTTT.

This clonotype was seen only a few times. The chain employs TRBV20-1 and TRBJ2-3; 8 nucleotides agree with TRBD1. Germline V lookup: CDR1 DFQATT, CDR2 SNEGSKA (reference sequence). The V gene end was trimmed by 2 bases and the J gene end by 6 bases; junction bases not matched to a gene: 4. The CDR3 contains 13 residues. The CDR3 coding sequence is TGCAGTGCTAGACAGGGGGCAGGTGATACGCAGTATTTT. It encodes CSARQGAGDTQYF.

In this sample, this clonotype turned up a few times. V and J are TRBV6-5 and TRBJ2-7, with 10 bases aligning to TRBD1. V shed 4 bases and J 7 bases; nucleotides not matched to a gene: 7. The CDR3 loop spans 14 amino acids. Germline V gene sequence: CDR1 MNHEY, CDR2 SVGAGI. The CDR3 protein is CASSFRQGAEEQYF. CDR3 coding DNA: TGTGCCAGCAGTTTCAGACAGGGGGCGGAAGAGCAGTACTTC.

This clonotype was seen at least ten times. The chain recombines TRBV6-5 with TRBJ2-7; D is possibly TRBD1 or TRBD2 (6 bases each). The V end was cut by 7 bases, the J end by 2 bases, with 24 bases between. There are 17 residues in the CDR3. Germline lookup yields CDR1 MNHEY and CDR2 SVGAGI. The CDR3 region has the DNA TGTGCCAGCACCCCATCAAAGGGGGAGAGGGGGGCCTACGAGCAGTACTTC. It encodes CASTPSKGERGAYEQYF.

This clonotype was detected a few times. The chain recombines TRBV18 with TRBJ1-1; D not resolved. The CDR3 totals 15 residues. V lost 1 base and J lost 2, with 11 bases in between. The germline V gene has CDR1 KGHSH and CDR2 LQKENI. This CDR3 reads CASSPLAGGNTEAFF. The CDR3 nucleotides read TGTGCCAGCTCACCACTTGCGGGAGGCAACACTGAAGCTTTCTTT.

This clonotype was seen repeatedly, ten times or more. This chain joins TRBV18 and TRBJ2-3; a weak D match, TRBD2 (6 bases). This CDR3 spans 16 amino acids. Trimming took off 3 bases at V and 6 bases at J, with 19 bases between the two ends. Germline lookup yields CDR1 KGHSH and CDR2 LQKENI. In nucleotides, the CDR3 is TGTGCCAGCTCACCCGGAGGGCCTAGCCCTGGGGATACGCAGTATTTT. This codes for CASSPGGPSPGDTQYF.

By share, this clonotype ranks as medium-sized (0.01 to 0.1%). The chain combines TRBV6-5 with TRBJ2-1; D not certain. Germline V gives CDR1 MNHEY, CDR2 SVGAGI. The CDR3 has 15 residues. V was cut by 2 bases and J by 0 bases, with 8 bases left in between. The CDR3 sequence is CASSYEASSYNEQFF. The CDR3 DNA reads as TGTGCCAGCAGTTACGAGGCCAGCTCCTACAATGAGCAGTTCTTC.

This clonotype has a count of ten or more. This chain uses TRBV6-5 with TRBJ2-3; 9 nucleotides match TRBD2. Trimming at V came to 6 bases and at J to 6 bases, leaving 7 bases not matched to a gene. CDR3 size: 14 residues. CDR1 MNHEY and CDR2 SVGAGI come from the germline V gene. CDR3 region: CASSPGLAGDTQYF. The CDR3 coding sequence is TGTGCCAGCAGCCCGGGACTAGCTGGGGATACGCAGTATTTT.

Ten or more counts support this clonotype. This sequence joins TRBV4-3 and TRBJ1-5; no clear D gene. Trimming pared 0 bases from V and 4 bases from J, leaving 13 bases between. Germline loops: CDR1 LGHNA, CDR2 YSLEER. The CDR3 spans 16 residues. DNA for the CDR3: TGCGCCAGCAGCCAAGAATGGAACCTGAGAAATCAGCCCCAGCATTTT. Encoded protein: CASSQEWNLRNQPQHF.

This clonotype was observed at least ten times. The rearrangement uses TRBV6-5 and TRBJ2-3; D perhaps matches TRBD1 (6 bases). V was trimmed by 11 bases and J by 6 bases, leaving 9 bases between them. This CDR3 contains 10 residues. Germline V CDR1 and CDR2: MNHEY, SVGAGI. CDR3 bases: TGTGCCGTCAGGGGTGATACGCAGTATTTT. Amino acid sequence: CAVRGDTQYF.

This clonotype was detected ten times or more. The chain employs TRBV29-1 and TRBJ2-1; 7 nucleotides align to TRBD2. The germline CDR1 and CDR2 sequences are SQVTM and ANQGSEA. Losses at the gene ends were 2 bases for V and 7 bases for J; bases not matched to a gene: 8. The CDR3 runs to 14 residues. The CDR3 DNA sequence: TGCAGCGTTGAATCCGGGGGGTTAAAAAATGAGCAGTTCTTC. Translating it yields CSVESGGLKNEQFF.

This clonotype has a count of ten or more. The chain recombines TRBV4-3 with TRBJ2-5; D is unresolved. Per the germline V gene, CDR1 is LGHNA and CDR2 is YSLEER. This CDR3 is 13 amino acids long. Deletions cut 0 bases from V and 5 bases from J, with 7 bases between. The CDR3 nucleotides read TGCGCCAGCAGCCAAGATCCTGGGGAGACCCAGTACTTC. It encodes CASSQDPGETQYF.

The genes are TRBV6-5 and TRBJ1-5; 7 bases agree with TRBD1. V gave up 5 bases and J gave up 7 bases; unmatched junction bases: 8. The V gene's germline CDR1 is MNHEY and CDR2 SVGAGI. The CDR3 spans 14 residues. The CDR3 bases are TGTGCCAGCAGTATCATACAGGGGCAACAGCCCCAGCATTTT. This encodes CASSIIQGQQPQHF.

This clonotype was seen many times. The chain employs TRBV27 and TRBJ1-4, with unresolved D. V was shortened by 7 bases and J by 6 bases, with 15 bases between the two germline ends. Germline assignment: CDR1 MNHEY and CDR2 SMNVEV (reference sequence). The CDR3 extends over 14 amino acids. CDR3 residues: CASILRESDEKLFF. The CDR3 region has the DNA TGTGCCAGCATTCTGAGGGAATCGGATGAAAAACTGTTTTTT.

The chain uses TRBV7-2 and TRBJ2-5; D unclear. The V end was cut by 5 bases, the J end by 5 bases, with 9 bases between. Germline values: CDR1 SGHTA, CDR2 FQGNSA. This CDR3 region has 12 residues. Here the CDR3 reads CASSPLRETQYF. In nucleotides, the CDR3 is TGTGCCAGCAGCCCGCTTAGGGAGACCCAGTACTTC.

This clonotype was observed many times. The rearrangement links TRBV6-6 to TRBJ1-1; 8 nucleotides align to TRBD1. Germline CDR1 is MNHNY and CDR2 is SVGAGI (reference sequence). Trimming cost V 7 bases and J 3 bases; bases outside gene matches: 10. The CDR3 loop spans 15 amino acids. DNA of the CDR3: TGTGCCAGCACTCCCGGACAGGGAAGGTACACTGAAGCTTTCTTT. It encodes CASTPGQGRYTEAFF.

This clonotype rates as medium-sized. The chain recombines TRBV29-1 with TRBJ1-1; D gene uncertain. The CDR3 runs 12 residues. The V end lost 7 bases, the J end lost 5 bases, and 14 bases lay between the germline ends. Germline CDR1 SQVTM, CDR2 ANQGSEA. DNA for the CDR3: TGCAGCGCCCGGGCTCGGCAGACTGAAGCTTTCTTT. This encodes CSARARQTEAFF.

This clonotype was found many times. V is TRBV6-1 and J is TRBJ2-1; either TRBD1 or TRBD2 may supply D (6 bases each). Germline CDR1 and CDR2: MNHNS and SASEGT. The CDR3 runs 18 residues. Trimming left V 2 bases short and J 0 bases short, with 17 bases between. The CDR3 coding sequence is TGTGCCAGCAGTGAATTAGGGGGGACTGCCAGCTCCTACAATGAGCAGTTCTTC. It yields the protein CASSELGGTASSYNEQFF.

The rearrangement uses TRBV5-1 and TRBJ2-7; the D gene is possibly TRBD1 (5 bases). CDR1 is SGHRS, CDR2 YFSETQ, per germline. Trimming stripped 0 bases from V and 3 bases from J, with 7 bases between. CDR3 length equals 13 residues. The DNA of the CDR3 is TGCGCCAGCAGCTTGGCCCAGGGCTACGAGCAGTACTTC. Translating gives CASSLAQGYEQYF.

This clonotype came up many times. The gene calls are TRBV7-8 and TRBJ1-2; D not certain. V was shortened by 1 base and J by 8 bases, with 17 bases between the two germline ends. This CDR3 has 15 amino acids. Germline V gene sequence: CDR1 SGHVS, CDR2 FQNEAQ. CDR3 sequence: CASSLERAPRKGYTF. CDR3 nucleotide sequence: TGTGCCAGCAGCTTAGAAAGGGCCCCCAGGAAAGGCTACACCTTC.

This clonotype was observed at least ten times. The V and J genes are TRBV4-2 and TRBJ2-5, with D unclear. This CDR3 region has 16 residues. Per the germline V gene, CDR1 is LGHNA and CDR2 is YNFKEQ. Between the trimmed V and J ends, which lost 1 base and 1 base, there was a span of 13 bases. The CDR3 loop is CASSQVNSVGQETQYF. CDR3 in DNA: TGTGCCAGCAGCCAAGTAAATTCAGTAGGCCAAGAGACCCAGTACTTC.

The sample holds a few counts of this clonotype. The genes are TRBV5-5 and TRBJ2-3; 11 bases map to TRBD1. V was pared by 4 bases and J by 2 bases, with 6 bases of the junction left unmatched. This CDR3 region has 16 residues. The germline gives CDR1 SGHKS, CDR2 YYEKEE (reference sequence). DNA for the CDR3: TGTGCCAGCAGCGCCGGACAGGGGGCGTTCACAGATACGCAGTATTTT. This sequence encodes CASSAGQGAFTDTQYF. Based on the CDR3 plus reference TRBV5-5 and TRBJ2-3, the full variable domain is DAGVTQSPTHLIKTRGQQVTLRCSPISGHKSVSWYQQVLGQGPQFIFQYYEKEERGRGNFPDRFSARQFPNYSSELNVNALLLGDSALYLCASSAGQGAFTDTQYFGPGTRLTVL.

In its sample, this clonotype was seen a few times. The chain has TRBV5-6 and TRBJ2-1; 11 nucleotides align to TRBD1. In germline, CDR1 is SGHDT, CDR2 YYEEEE. V gave up 2 bases and J gave up 4 bases; unmatched junction bases: 8. The CDR3 has 17 amino acids. DNA for the CDR3: TGTGCCAGCAGCTTCGCCGGACAGGGGGCGGTTTACAATGAGCAGTTCTTC. This sequence encodes CASSFAGQGAVYNEQFF.

This clonotype came up many times. CDR3 sequence reads: CASSLFLGQSRWGYTF. Written as DNA, the CDR3 is TGTGCCAGCAGCTTGTTCCTGGGACAGTCCCGCTGGGGCTACACCTTC. The V and J genes are TRBV5-8 and TRBJ1-2; TRBD1 matches at 7 bases. The CDR3 loop spans 16 amino acids. Germline V gene data show CDR1 as SGHTS and CDR2 as YDEGEE. V lost 1 base to trimming and J lost 8 bases; unmatched junction nucleotides: 14.

On this clonotype itself: A much larger clone is a single base away; this may be a read error. The chain uses TRBV11-2 and TRBJ2-1; D is possibly TRBD1 or TRBD2 (5 bases each). V lost 7 bases, J lost 1 base, and 14 bases lay in between. CDR1 is SGHAT, CDR2 FQNNGV, per germline. The CDR3 is 15 amino acids. Here the CDR3 reads CASNPTEGSYNEQFF. The CDR3 DNA reads TGTGCCAGCAACCCGACAGAGGGGTCCTACAATGAGCAGTTCTTC.

Concerning this clonotype itself: A much larger clone differs by one base, so this may be a read error. The chain is built from TRBV4-3 and TRBJ2-1; perhaps TRBD1 as D (7 bases). Germline V gene data show CDR1 as LGHNA and CDR2 as YSLEER. Trimming shortened V by 2 bases and J by 5 bases, and 19 bases separated the two germline ends. This CDR3 comprises 17 residues. This chain's CDR3 is CASSQNLGGTDDNEQFF. CDR3 DNA: TGCGCCAGCAGCCAAAACTTAGGGGGGACAGATGACAATGAGCAGTTCTTC.